Listed below are T cell receptor beta chains from one sample, sequenced in a study of post-analysis software for immune sequencing data. TCRdb processed the PCR reads anew with MiXCR; each CDR3 protein has one entry. The sample contains roughly 400,000 distinct CDR3 sequences, approximately 42% of which appear only once. The sample consisted of blood. These receptors originate from a girl aged 2 to 10 with multiple sclerosis. Each CDR3 is given with its conserved first and last residue. The D gene is left open where the match is weak. Rows may omit the clone size; those that give it use once, few, many or a size class.

>TRBJ2-1|TRBV11-2|NA|NA
CASSQIKGGYNEQFF
TGTGCCAGCAGCCAGATTAAGGGCGGGTACAATGAGCAGTTCTTC
>TRBJ1-5|TRBV27|NA|NA
CVSQESGNSNQPQHF
TGTGTCTCACAGGAATCGGGGAATAGCAATCAGCCCCAGCATTTT
>TRBJ2-3|TRBV7-7|few|TRBD2
CASSLSGSGSDTQYF
TGTGCTAGCAGCCTCAGCGGGAGTGGGTCTGATACGCAGTATTTT
>TRBJ1-1|TRBV5-1|NA|NA
CASSFAAHAGTEAFF
TGCGCCAGCAGCTTTGCCGCTCACGCTGGCACTGAAGCTTTCTTT
>TRBJ1-6|TRBV5-1|NA|TRBD1
CASSPGQGESPLHF
TGCGCCAGCAGCCCGGGACAGGGGGAGTCACCCCTCCACTTT
>TRBJ1-6|TRBV24-1|NA|NA
CATSDRGPNSPLHF
TGTGCCACCAGTGATCGCGGTCCAAATTCACCCCTCCACTTT
>TRBJ1-1|TRBV3-1|NA|NA
CASSQIQVNTEAFF
TGTGCCAGCAGCCAGATACAGGTAAACACTGAAGCTTTCTTT
>TRBJ2-6|TRBV6-2/TRBV6-3|few|NA
CASVGSRSGANVLTF
TGTGCCAGCGTTGGTTCTAGGTCTGGGGCCAACGTCCTGACTTTC
>TRBJ1-1|TRBV20-1|NA|TRBD1
CSARGYRRDRGQNTEAFF
TGCAGTGCTAGAGGTTATCGCCGGGACAGGGGGCAGAACACTGAAGCTTTCTTT
>TRBJ1-2|TRBV7-2|few|NA
CASSFKRRGAGYTF
TGTGCCAGCAGCTTTAAGCGGCGGGGGGCTGGCTACACCTTC
>TRBJ1-5|TRBV6-4|NA|NA
CASSEPRTERGRDTPQHF
TGTGCCAGCAGTGAACCCCGGACAGAAAGGGGAAGGGATACGCCCCAGCATTTT
>TRBJ2-7|TRBV10-3|few|NA
CAISTPGDEQYF
TGTGCCATCAGCACCCCAGGGGACGAGCAGTACTTC
>TRBJ1-5|TRBV28|few|NA
CASSSPALGDSNQPQHF
TGTGCCAGCAGTTCCCCCGCCCTGGGGGATAGCAATCAGCCCCAGCATTTT
>TRBJ1-2|TRBV28|NA|NA
CASSQPSARDGYTF
TGTGCCAGCAGCCAGCCCTCCGCCCGGGATGGCTACACCTTC
>TRBJ2-5|TRBV5-1|NA|TRBD1
CASSSSRQGEQYF
TGCGCCAGCAGCTCGTCCAGACAGGGAGAGCAGTACTTC
>TRBJ2-7|TRBV29-1|NA|NA
CSAQGLSYEQYF
TGCAGCGCCCAAGGACTCTCCTACGAGCAGTACTTC
>TRBJ1-2|TRBV12-3/TRBV12-4|NA|NA
CASSNWTAYGYTF
TGTGCCAGCAGCAATTGGACGGCCTATGGCTACACCTTC
>TRBJ2-5|TRBV11-2|few|NA
CASSFVNGYQETQYF
TGTGCCAGCAGCTTCGTGAACGGGTACCAAGAGACCCAGTACTTC
>TRBJ2-7|TRBV6-2/TRBV6-3|NA|TRBD1
CASTQPTGEDRRDYEQYF
TGTGCCAGCACTCAACCGACAGGGGAGGACAGACGAGACTACGAGCAGTACTTC
>TRBJ1-5|TRBV7-3|NA|NA
CASSAQANQPQHF
TGTGCCAGCAGCGCGCAAGCGAATCAGCCCCAGCATTTT
>TRBJ2-1|TRBV20-1|NA|TRBD2
CSAQRESRNEQFF
TGCAGTGCCCAGCGGGAGAGTCGCAATGAGCAGTTCTTC
>TRBJ2-1|TRBV3-1|once|TRBD2
CASSQVWTSLPEQFF
TGTGCCAGCAGCCAAGTTTGGACTAGCCTCCCTGAGCAGTTCTTC
>TRBJ1-6|TRBV5-6|NA|NA
CASSLDSNSPLHF
TGTGCCAGCAGCTTGGACTCGAATTCACCCCTCCACTTT
>TRBJ1-2|TRBV20-1|few|NA
CSAGLDGYGYTF
TGCAGTGCTGGGCTGGATGGCTATGGCTACACCTTC
>TRBJ2-1|TRBV28|NA|TRBD2
CASRPGGYNEQFF
TGTGCCAGCAGGCCGGGAGGATACAATGAGCAGTTCTTC
>TRBJ1-5|TRBV20-1|NA|NA
CSASVGGRGQPQHF
TGCAGTGCTAGCGTGGGGGGGAGGGGACAGCCCCAGCATTTT
>TRBJ2-1|TRBV12-3/TRBV12-4|few|TRBD2
CASSLGRLAAGEQFF
TGTGCCAGCAGTTTAGGTCGACTAGCGGCGGGTGAGCAGTTCTTC
>TRBJ2-3|TRBV5-5|NA|NA
CASSLGRGYTDTQYF
TGTGCCAGCAGCTTGGGACGGGGATACACAGATACGCAGTATTTT
>TRBJ1-2|TRBV6-1|once|TRBD1
CASSGRDSSYNYGYTF
TGTGCCAGCAGTGGCCGGGACAGTTCTTATAACTATGGCTACACCTTC
>TRBJ1-5|TRBV12-3/TRBV12-4|NA|NA
CASSLANLGLGQPQHF
TGTGCCAGCAGTTTAGCGAACTTGGGGCTGGGGCAGCCCCAGCATTTT
>TRBJ2-3|TRBV5-1|NA|TRBD2
CASSLASTGGPLDTQYF
TGCGCCAGCAGCTTGGCCTCGACGGGGGGGCCTTTAGATACGCAGTATTTT
>TRBJ2-7|TRBV20-1|few|TRBD2
CSARDSGGLAYEQYF
TGCAGTGCTAGAGATAGCGGAGGACTAGCGTACGAGCAGTACTTC
>TRBJ1-1|TRBV20-1|NA|NA
CSAPAYHTEAFF
TGCAGTGCCCCGGCATATCACACTGAAGCTTTCTTT
>TRBJ1-5|TRBV4-3|few|NA
CASSQDSGAPNQPQHF
TGCGCCAGCAGCCAAGATTCAGGGGCCCCCAATCAGCCCCAGCATTTT
>TRBJ1-2|TRBV7-9|few|TRBD1
CASRAGTDIVKDYGYTF
TGTGCCAGCAGGGCCGGGACAGACATAGTGAAAGACTATGGCTACACCTTC
>TRBJ2-3|TRBV11-2|few|TRBD2
CASSLSGGYTDTQYF
TGTGCCAGCAGCCTTAGCGGGGGCTACACAGATACGCAGTATTTT
>TRBJ2-2|TRBV7-3|NA|NA
CASSPRGAGPYSGELFF
TGTGCCAGCAGCCCCCGGGGGGCAGGGCCATACAGCGGGGAGCTGTTTTTT
>TRBJ2-7|TRBV27|NA|TRBD1
CASSPRTGNPDEQYF
TGTGCCAGCAGTCCCAGGACAGGGAATCCCGACGAGCAGTACTTC
>TRBJ2-7|TRBV6-6|NA|NA
CASSADRSSYNEQYF
TGTGCCAGCAGCGCAGACAGGAGCTCCTACAATGAGCAGTACTTC
>TRBJ2-1|TRBV6-6|few|NA
CASSYGGTYNEQFF
TGTGCCAGCAGTTACGGGGGAACCTACAATGAGCAGTTCTTC
>TRBJ2-7|TRBV7-8|NA|TRBD2
CASSSQKTSGSYEQYF
TGTGCCAGCAGCTCCCAAAAGACTAGCGGTTCCTACGAGCAGTACTTC
>TRBJ2-3|TRBV5-1|NA|NA
CASSLAVTQYF
TGCGCCAGCAGCTTAGCTGTTACGCAGTATTTT
>TRBJ2-7|TRBV7-6|medium-sized|NA
CASSRTDYYEQYF
TGTGCCAGCAGCCGGACAGACTACTACGAGCAGTACTTC
>TRBJ1-2|TRBV27|NA|NA
CASSAGGIGYGYTF
TGTGCCAGCAGTGCCGGTGGGATAGGCTATGGCTACACCTTC
>TRBJ2-1|TRBV20-1|NA|TRBD2
CNASPGSSGSIDEQFF
TGCAATGCTAGTCCAGGATCTAGCGGGAGTATCGATGAGCAGTTCTTC
>TRBJ1-2|TRBV21-1|NA|NA
CATPGQINYGYTF
TGTGCCACTCCGGGACAAATAAACTATGGCTACACCTTC
>TRBJ2-1|TRBV28|few|TRBD2
CASRDSSSGRYNEQFF
TGTGCCAGCCGCGACTCCTCTAGCGGCAGATACAATGAGCAGTTCTTC